This entry lists 17 T cell receptor beta chains sequenced from one sample in a study of identical twins' blood T cells. TCRdb fed the 5' RACE reads into MiXCR, producing one record per CDR3 protein. Of 350,000 to 400,000 distinct CDR3 sequences in the sample, roughly 31% are singletons; the top ten hold 5.5% to 6.5%. The source material was PBMCs. The source of these receptors is a woman between 18 and 49 years old in good health.

The chain has TRBV2 and TRBJ1-1, with D unresolved. Per the germline V gene, CDR1 is SNHLY and CDR2 is FYNNEI. This CDR3 is 13 amino acids long. Trimming cost V 1 base and J 3 bases, with 6 bases left between them. The CDR3 spells CASSEERHTEAFF. The CDR3 nucleotides read TGTGCCAGCAGTGAAGAGCGGCACACTGAAGCTTTCTTT.

With regard to this clonotype: A much bigger clone sits one base away, suggesting this may be a read error. The V call is TRBV29-1, the J call TRBJ2-7, with 9 bases that match TRBD2. Germline lookup yields CDR1 SQVTM and CDR2 ANQGSEA. The V and J ends lost 8 bases and 5 bases, in that order; junction bases with no gene match: 7. There are 12 residues in the CDR3. The CDR3 loop reads CSYSSGVDEQYF. CDR3 coding DNA: TGCAGCTACTCTAGCGGGGTGGACGAGCAGTACTTC.

This chain connects TRBV4-2 to TRBJ2-1; 16 nucleotides line up with TRBD2. The germline gives CDR1 LGHNA, CDR2 YNFKEQ. Trimming at V came to 3 bases and at J to 0 bases, leaving 5 bases not matched to a gene. This CDR3 is 19 amino acids long. Written as DNA, the CDR3 is TGTGCCAGCAGCCATACGGGACTAGCGGGGGGGAGCTCCTACAATGAGCAGTTCTTC. Its translation is CASSHTGLAGGSSYNEQFF.

The table lists this clonotype with a few counts. The gene calls are TRBV7-2 and TRBJ1-5, with TRBD1 as a possible D gene (6 bases). Trimming took off 1 base at V and 4 bases at J, with 11 bases between the two ends. This CDR3 is 15 amino acids long. Germline loops: CDR1 SGHTA, CDR2 FQGNSA. As DNA, the CDR3 is TGTGCCAGCAGCTTAGTCGGGACATCGAATCAGCCCCAGCATTTT. Residues: CASSLVGTSNQPQHF.

The gene calls are TRBV27 and TRBJ1-3, with TRBD1 as a possible D gene (5 bases). The CDR3 totals 14 residues. Germline CDR1 is MNHEY and CDR2 is SMNVEV (reference sequence). V was trimmed by 6 bases and J by 4 bases, leaving 13 bases between them. The CDR3 here is CASSLGWGGNTIYF. The CDR3 nucleotides read TGTGCCAGCAGCCTCGGATGGGGCGGAAACACCATATATTTT.

The rearrangement joins TRBV7-2 to TRBJ2-4; no definite D call. This CDR3 has 13 residues. Trimming stripped 2 bases from V and 8 bases from J, with 10 bases between. Germline CDR1 SGHTA, CDR2 FQGNSA. CDR3 sequence (DNA): TGTGCCAGCAGCTTACAACGGGCGGACATTCAGTACTTC. This gives the protein CASSLQRADIQYF.

This clonotype occurred a few times. This chain uses TRBV20-1 with TRBJ2-1, with 7 positions matching TRBD1. V trimming: 4 bases; J trimming: 0 bases; junction bases outside the gene matches: 3. The CDR3 sequence is 14 residues long. Germline V gene data show CDR1 as DFQATT and CDR2 as SNEGSKA (reference sequence). CDR3 nucleotides: TGCAGTGCTATGGGACAGAGCTCCTACAATGAGCAGTTCTTC. Translating gives CSAMGQSSYNEQFF.

The rearrangement links TRBV6-4 to TRBJ2-3, with TRBD2 identical over 8 bases. The CDR3 runs to 15 residues. Germline lookup yields CDR1 MRHNA and CDR2 SNTAGT. The J segment lost 2 bases and the V segment lost 2 bases, leaving 3 bases of the junction unmatched. CDR3 protein: CASSDSSGATDTQYF. The CDR3 nucleotides are TGTGCCAGCAGTGACAGTAGCGGGGCCACAGATACGCAGTATTTT.

In its sample, this clonotype was seen many times. The genes are TRBV29-1 and TRBJ1-1; no clear D. The CDR3 length is 13 residues. V was shortened by 7 bases and J by 0 bases, with 12 bases between the two germline ends. Per germline, CDR1 SQVTM and CDR2 ANQGSEA. The CDR3, as DNA: TGCAGCGGGAGGGAGGCCATGAACACTGAAGCTTTCTTT. Translating it yields CSGREAMNTEAFF.

The chain uses TRBV6-1 and TRBJ1-1; 7 bases align to TRBD1. With V trimmed by 6 bases and J by 7 bases, 14 bases remained unmatched. The CDR3 sequence is 15 residues long. CDR1 is MNHNS, CDR2 SASEGT, per germline. The CDR3 loop is CASRNYPQGMNEAFF. CDR3 sequence (DNA): TGTGCCAGCAGAAATTATCCACAGGGGATGAATGAAGCTTTCTTT.

This clonotype came up many times. The chain uses TRBV6-1 and TRBJ1-1; maybe TRBD1 (5 bases). Germline V CDR1 and CDR2: MNHNS, SASEGT. V lost 7 bases to trimming and J lost 5 bases, with 8 bases between them. The CDR3 is 11 amino acids. The CDR3, as DNA: TGTGCCAGCATCCGGGGGACTGAAGCTTTCTTT. It yields the protein CASIRGTEAFF.

This clonotype came up many times. V gene TRBV29-1 combines with J gene TRBJ1-1; D possibly corresponds to TRBD1 (5 bases). Germline CDR1 reads SQVTM; CDR2 reads ANQGSEA. V lost 4 bases and J lost 1, with 19 bases in between. The CDR3 extends over 16 amino acids. The CDR3 bases are TGCAGCGTTGTACCCGGGGCTTTTGGCACGAACACTGAAGCTTTCTTT. Amino acids: CSVVPGAFGTNTEAFF.

A few counts support this clonotype. The chain joins TRBV5-1 to TRBJ1-1; no clear D. Trimming removed 0 bases from V and 11 bases from J, with 17 bases in between. The CDR3 totals 14 residues. CDR1 and CDR2 from the germline V gene are SGHRS and YFSETQ. This CDR3 is CASSLETAWGAAFF. The DNA for the CDR3 is TGCGCCAGCAGCTTGGAGACCGCCTGGGGAGCGGCTTTCTTT.

J is TRBJ1-1 and V is TRBV6-6; D uncertain. The germline gives CDR1 MNHNY, CDR2 SVGAGI (reference sequence). Trimming removed 2 bases at V and 1 base at J, with 8 bases between. This CDR3 is 14 amino acids long. CDR3 DNA: TGTGCCAGCAGTTACGGACCGCAGAACACTGAAGCTTTCTTT. This codes for CASSYGPQNTEAFF.

The V call is TRBV7-9, the J call TRBJ2-7; the D gene is possibly TRBD1 (6 bases). Looked up from germline, CDR1 is SEHNR and CDR2 is FQNEAQ (reference sequence). With 5 bases removed from V and 4 bases from J, the gap between germline ends came to 12 bases. The length of the CDR3 is 13 residues. The CDR3 bases are TGTGCCAGCAGCCTACGAACAGGGTACGAGCAGTACTTC. This gives the protein CASSLRTGYEQYF.

This clonotype was seen more than once but under ten times. At one end, the junction sequence differs from germline, possibly due to a read error. V usage is TRBV12-3 or TRBV12-4 and J usage is TRBJ2-5; D gene ambiguous. This CDR3 spans 11 amino acids. The CDR3 region is CAGSLEETQYF. CDR3 DNA sequence: TGTGCCGGCAGTTTGGAGGAGACCCAGTACTTC.

The V call is TRBV7-6, the J call TRBJ2-1; D gene uncertain. Germline V lookup: CDR1 SGHVS, CDR2 FNYEAQ. This CDR3 comprises 13 residues. Trimming left V 7 bases short and J 8 bases short, with 15 bases between. The CDR3 region is CASTSPEVDEQFF. The CDR3 DNA reads TGTGCCAGCACCTCCCCGGAAGTCGATGAGCAGTTCTTC.